The 20 T cell receptor beta chains below come from one sample, sequenced in a study of blood T cell repertoires in COVID-19. Assay: immunoSEQ multiplex PCR; the TCRdb copy retains only in-frame clones and omits some. The table lists 200,000 to 250,000 clones, about 87% of them singletons, with 6.2% in the top ten. What was sequenced was peripheral blood. These receptors were obtained from a man between 60 and 75 years old who had recovered from COVID-19.

This sequence joins TRBV7-8 and TRBJ2-3; no definite D call. Germline CDR1 SGHVS, CDR2 FQNEAQ. The length of the CDR3 is 12 residues. V was cut by 6 bases and J by 6 bases, with 10 bases left in between. This chain's CDR3 is CASRDISDTQYF. The DNA for the CDR3 is TGTGCCAGCAGAGACATATCCGATACGCAGTATTTT.

The gene calls are TRBV7-2 and TRBJ1-1; weak D call: TRBD1 (5 bases). CDR3 length: 15 amino acids. The V gene's germline CDR1 is SGHTA and CDR2 FQGNSA. Deletions cut 1 base from V and 3 bases from J, with 12 bases between. The CDR3 nucleotides are TGTGCCAGCAGCTTAGTCTTAGGGGAATACACTGAAGCTTTCTTT. Amino acids: CASSLVLGEYTEAFF. Drawing the rest from reference TRBV7-2 and TRBJ1-1, the complete variable domain is GAGVSQSPSNKVTEKGKDVELRCDPISGHTALYWYRQSLGQGLEFLIYFQGNSAPDKSGLPSDRFSAERTGGSVSTLTIQRTQQEDSAVYLCASSLVLGEYTEAFFGQGTRLTVV.

This clone was observed once. The chain uses TRBV14 and TRBJ2-3, with TRBD2 matching over 12 bases. Per germline, CDR1 SGHDN and CDR2 FVKESK. The J segment lost 8 bases and the V segment lost 5 bases, leaving 11 bases of the junction unmatched. The CDR3 covers 16 residues. The chain's CDR3 is CASSTGLAGWSVTQYF. CDR3 in DNA: TGTGCCAGCAGCACCGGACTAGCGGGGTGGTCTGTTACGCAGTATTTT.

The V gene is TRBV19, the J gene TRBJ1-5; 7 bases are a match to TRBD1. The junction had 5 bases not matched to a gene; V was cut back by 8 bases and J by 4 bases. Germline V gives CDR1 LNHDA, CDR2 SQIVND (reference sequence). CDR3 length: 13 residues. Here the CDR3 reads CASSGTENQPQHF. The CDR3 coding sequence is TGTGCCAGTTCCGGGACAGAAAATCAGCCCCAGCATTTT.

The chain has TRBV3-1 (or the pseudogene TRBV3-2) and TRBJ2-7; a possible D gene is TRBD1 (5 bases). CDR3 size: 12 residues. V lost 1 base to trimming and J lost 5 bases, with 6 bases between them. Germline CDR1 reads LGHDT; CDR2 reads YNNKEL (reference sequence). The CDR3 spells CASSQVRDEQYF. For the CDR3, the DNA is TGTGCCAGCAGCCAAGTCAGGGACGAGCAGTACTTC.

The rearrangement links TRBV5-5 to TRBJ1-4; 12 nucleotides line up with TRBD1. The CDR3 is made up of 17 amino acids. Germline trimming cut 4 bases from V and 3 bases from J; bases unmatched to any gene: 7. CDR1 SGHKS and CDR2 YYEKEE come from the germline V gene (reference sequence). CDR3 amino acids: CASSKAGQGAANEKLFF. DNA of the CDR3: TGTGCCAGCAGCAAAGCGGGACAGGGGGCGGCTAATGAAAAACTGTTTTTT.

The chain is built from TRBV4-2 and TRBJ1-2; 7 bases align to TRBD1. Germline trimming cut 3 bases from V and 8 bases from J; bases unmatched to any gene: 9. The CDR3 has 14 amino acids. Germline V gene data show CDR1 as LGHNA and CDR2 as YNFKEQ. The CDR3 DNA is TGTGCCAGCAGCCAGGACAGGAACCTGAACGGCTACACCTTC. Translating it yields CASSQDRNLNGYTF.

The V gene is TRBV3-1 (or the pseudogene TRBV3-2), the J gene TRBJ2-3; possibly TRBD2 for D (7 bases). This CDR3 has 17 residues. Germline V CDR1 and CDR2: LGHDT, YNNKEL (reference sequence). V was clipped by 4 bases and J by 5 bases, with 22 bases between them. The DNA of the CDR3 is TGTGCCAGCAGCCCTGGATGGCGGGGGCCCGAGGAAGATACGCAGTATTTT. Translating gives CASSPGWRGPEEDTQYF.

As to this clone: Since a much larger clone is just one base distant, this may be a read error. Other DNA sequences in the sample encode the same CDR3. The V call is TRBV7-9, the J call TRBJ2-7; TRBD1 matches at 7 bases. Germline V gives CDR1 SEHNR, CDR2 FQNEAQ (reference sequence). V lost 5 bases and J lost 7; bases outside the gene matches: 8. The CDR3 has 13 residues. CDR3 in amino acids: CASSIGTAYEQYF. The CDR3 bases are TGTGCCAGCAGCATTGGGACAGCTTATGAGCAGTACTTC.

The genes are TRBV5-6 and TRBJ2-2, with 8 nucleotides matching TRBD2. Trimming removed 1 base from V and 1 base from J; junction bases left unmatched: 3. Germline CDR1 is SGHDT and CDR2 is YYEEEE. The CDR3 covers 16 residues. The CDR3 is CASSLRLAGNTGELFF. The CDR3 DNA reads TGTGCCAGCAGCTTGAGGCTAGCGGGGAACACCGGGGAGCTGTTTTTT.

This clone was seen only once. The genes are TRBV6-5 and TRBJ1-5; a weak D match, TRBD1 (6 bases). Germline V gene lookup returns CDR1 MNHEY and CDR2 SVGAGI. The CDR3 loop spans 15 amino acids. V was pared by 6 bases and J by 3 bases, with 15 bases between. CDR3 region: CASSPRGRDNQPQHF. The CDR3 DNA follows: TGTGCCAGCAGCCCCAGGGGACGGGACAATCAGCCCCAGCATTTT.

The chain employs TRBV9 and TRBJ2-5; TRBD2 agrees at 13 bases. The CDR3 totals 17 residues. CDR1 and CDR2 (germline): SGDLS, YYNGEE. V was clipped by 4 bases and J by 7 bases; unmatched bases: 13. The CDR3 nucleotides are TGTGCCAGCAGCCCCATCCCCACTAGCGGGGGGGAGGGGACCCAGTACTTC. Protein: CASSPIPTSGGEGTQYF. The variable domain in full, completed from reference TRBV9 and TRBJ2-5, reads DSGVTQTPKHLITATGQRVTLRCSPRSGDLSVYWYQQSLDQGLQFLIQYYNGEERAKGNILERFSAQQFPDLHSELNLSSLELGDSALYFCASSPIPTSGGEGTQYFGPGTRLLVL.

The rearrangement links TRBV19 to TRBJ1-2; 7 bases match TRBD1. The germline CDR1 and CDR2 sequences are LNHDA and SQIVND (reference sequence). This CDR3 is built from 15 residues. Trimming cost V 7 bases and J 5 bases; bases outside gene matches: 13. The DNA of the CDR3 is TGTGCCAGTACCCTGTCTCTGGGACAGCGATATGGCTACACCTTC. Protein: CASTLSLGQRYGYTF.

The chain joins TRBV6-6 to TRBJ1-6; D remains ambiguous. CDR1 and CDR2 (germline): MNHNY, SVGAGI (reference sequence). V lost 6 bases and J 15 bases, leaving 12 bases between the germline ends. This CDR3 region has 11 residues. The CDR3 region is CASSHIQDLHF. CDR3 in DNA: TGTGCCAGCAGCCATATCCAGGACCTCCACTTT.

The rearrangement uses TRBV5-1 and TRBJ1-4; a weak D match, TRBD1 (6 bases). The germline gives CDR1 SGHRS, CDR2 YFSETQ. V lost 5 bases and J 8 bases, leaving 7 bases between the germline ends. The CDR3 sequence is 11 residues long. In DNA form, the CDR3 reads TGCGCCAGCAGACAGGGCGAAAAACTGTTTTTT. Translating it yields CASRQGEKLFF.

This clone was seen only once. The V call is TRBV5-4, the J call TRBJ2-2; 8 bases line up with TRBD1. The trim removed 9 bases at V and 6 bases at J, leaving 10 bases unmatched. Germline CDR1 and CDR2: SGHNT and YYREEE (reference sequence). This CDR3 is 14 amino acids long. In nucleotides, the CDR3 is TGTGCCATTATTCAGGGGGCTGGATCCGGGGAGCTGTTTTTT. Translating it yields CAIIQGAGSGELFF.

The chain joins TRBV20-1 to TRBJ2-5; D may be TRBD2 (6 bases). The CDR3 has 14 amino acids. V lost 3 bases to trimming and J lost 4 bases, with 15 bases between them. CDR1 and CDR2 (germline): DFQATT, SNEGSKA (reference sequence). This CDR3 reads CSASSDGSGETQYF. Here the CDR3 DNA reads TGCAGTGCTAGTTCAGACGGGAGTGGAGAGACCCAGTACTTC.

In its sample, this clone was seen a few times. For the CDR3, the DNA is TGTGCCAGTAGTATGGGACTAGCGGGAGGGTACAATGAGCAGTTCTTC. As protein: CASSMGLAGGYNEQFF. J is TRBJ2-1 and V is TRBV19, with 16 bases lining up with TRBD2. V dropped 3 bases and J dropped 4; count of bases not matched to a gene: 0. The CDR3 totals 16 residues. The germline V gene has CDR1 LNHDA and CDR2 SQIVND (reference sequence).

The J gene is TRBJ2-7, the V gene TRBV30; 8 positions agree with TRBD1. Germline CDR1 GTSNPN, CDR2 SVGIG (reference sequence). This CDR3 is built from 13 residues. V trimming: 1 base; J trimming: 6 bases; junction bases outside the gene matches: 5. Here the CDR3 DNA reads TGTGCCTGGAGTGCCTATGACAGGGGCGAGCAGTACTTC. This translates into CAWSAYDRGEQYF.

The V gene is TRBV30, the J gene TRBJ1-2, with a tentative D call TRBD1 (6 bases). This CDR3 region has 15 residues. Trimming removed 0 bases from V and 0 bases from J, with 11 bases in between. Germline V CDR1 and CDR2: GTSNPN, SVGIG (reference sequence). For the CDR3, the DNA is TGTGCCTGGAGTGTTTCGGGGACACCTAACTATGGCTACACCTTC. Encoded protein: CAWSVSGTPNYGYTF.